These 10 T cell receptor beta chains originate from one sample sequenced in a study of control samples from healthy donors and cancer patients. Sequencing used immunoSEQ multiplex PCR; TCRdb keeps in-frame clones, though not all of them. Found here are around 110,000 clones, 88% of them singletons; the top ten hold 2% to 2.5%. Sequenced input: blood. The receptors come from a woman aged 70-85 years in good health.

The chain recombines TRBV7-9 with TRBJ1-4; 7 bases match TRBD1. The germline V gene encodes CDR1 SEHNR and CDR2 FQNEAQ (reference sequence). Trimming cost V 5 bases and J 8 bases; bases outside gene matches: 8. The CDR3 contains 14 residues. Here the CDR3 DNA reads TGTGCCAGCAGCGATGACAGGGCGTCGGAAAAACTGTTTTTT. Amino acid sequence: CASSDDRASEKLFF. Full variable domain (outside the CDR3, taken from reference TRBV7-9 and TRBJ1-4): DTGVSQNPRHKITKRGQNVTFRCDPISEHNRLYWYRQTLGQGPEFLTYFQNEAQLEKSRLLSDRFSAERPKGSFSTLEIQRTEQGDSAMYLCASSDDRASEKLFFGSGTQLSVL.

V is TRBV7-3 and J is TRBJ2-2; D possibly matches TRBD1 or TRBD2 (5 bases each). This CDR3 spans 18 amino acids. Looked up from germline, CDR1 is SGHTA and CDR2 is FQGTGA. V lost 9 bases and J lost 4, with 27 bases in between. Here the CDR3 reads CASSTRGRSRVGTGELFF. The CDR3 DNA follows: TGTGCCAGTTCAACCCGGGGTCGGTCCAGGGTTGGCACCGGGGAGCTGTTTTTT. Filled out from reference TRBV7-3 and TRBJ2-2, the complete variable domain reads GAGVSQTPSNKVTEKGKYVELRCDPISGHTALYWYRQSLGQGPEFLIYFQGTGAADDSGLPNDRFFAVRPEGSVSTLKIQRTERGDSAVYLCASSTRGRSRVGTGELFFGEGSRLTVL.

The chain uses TRBV10-3 and TRBJ1-2; TRBD1 agrees at 7 bases. The V and J ends lost 6 bases and 8 bases, in that order; junction bases with no gene match: 15. CDR1 ENHRY and CDR2 SYGVKD come from the germline V gene. The CDR3 is 15 residues long. The DNA for the CDR3 is TGTGCCATCAGAACAACGACAGGGAGAGGGGAAGGCTACACCTTC. It translates to CAIRTTTGRGEGYTF.

The chain couples TRBV27 to TRBJ1-5, with 7 bases identical to TRBD1. The CDR3 contains 15 residues. Trimming took 6 bases from V and 7 from J; bases not matched to a gene: 12. The germline V gene has CDR1 MNHEY and CDR2 SMNVEV (reference sequence). The CDR3 here is CASRQLARGVQPQHF. The CDR3 nucleotides are TGTGCCAGCAGGCAACTGGCCAGGGGGGTACAGCCCCAGCATTTT.

The rearrangement joins TRBV10-2 to TRBJ2-7, with D possibly TRBD1 on 6 matching bases. The V end was cut by 9 bases, the J end by 5 bases, with 14 bases between. This CDR3 has 12 residues. Germline V lookup: CDR1 WSHSY, CDR2 SAAADI. CDR3 amino acids: CASTDGGHEQYF. The CDR3 coding sequence is TGCGCCAGTACTGATGGGGGCCACGAGCAGTACTTC.

This CDR3 reads CASSEGDRGQPQHF. The DNA for the CDR3 is TGCGCCAGCAGCGAAGGGGACAGGGGACAGCCCCAGCATTTT. The genes are TRBV5-1 and TRBJ1-5; 10 nucleotides line up with TRBD1. Per the germline V gene, CDR1 is SGHRS and CDR2 is YFSETQ. Unmatched junction bases numbered 5, after V lost 4 bases and J lost 7 bases. This CDR3 region has 14 residues.

CDR3 residues: CASSLTGANNEQFF. The DNA for the CDR3 is TGTGCCAGCAGCCTGACCGGGGCAAACAATGAGCAGTTCTTC. The chain combines TRBV11-2 with TRBJ2-1, with D possibly being TRBD1 or TRBD2 (5 bases each). The CDR3 consists of 14 residues. The V gene's germline CDR1 is SGHAT and CDR2 FQNNGV. V dropped 5 bases and J dropped 5 bases, with 13 bases sitting between them.

To note about this clone: A read error may account for a junction end that differs from germline. The chain combines TRBV10-3 with TRBJ2-2, with 7 bases matching TRBD2. This CDR3 spans 16 amino acids. CDR1 ENHRY and CDR2 SYGVKD come from the germline V gene. The CDR3, as DNA: TGTGCCTTCAGTGATCGGGACTGGGGGGGCACCGGGGAGCTGTTTTTT. This sequence encodes CAFSDRDWGGTGELFF.

The chain carries TRBV6-1 and TRBJ2-2; a weak D match, TRBD1 (5 bases). Germline V gives CDR1 MNHNS, CDR2 SASEGT. V was pared by 2 bases and J by 5 bases, with 12 bases between. CDR3 length equals 15 residues. In nucleotides, the CDR3 is TGTGCCAGCAGTGAAACAGGACGTCGGACCGGGGAGCTGTTTTTT. Its translation: CASSETGRRTGELFF.

The chain has TRBV5-1 and TRBJ2-3; tentatively, D is TRBD1 (5 bases). This CDR3 is built from 14 residues. Germline values: CDR1 SGHRS, CDR2 YFSETQ. With 0 bases removed from V and 1 base from J, the gap between germline ends came to 6 bases. DNA of the CDR3: TGCGCCAGCAGCTTGGAAGGGGGCACAGATACGCAGTATTTT. This codes for CASSLEGGTDTQYF.